The entry below gives a single T cell receptor beta chain sequence along with its context. The sample comes from a study of blood T cell repertoires in COVID-19. Study information: Specimens from acute and convalescent COVID-19 originated in the United States, Italy and Spain. T cells, B-cell-depleted T cells, or PBMCs supplied cDNA or gDNA.

The V segment lost 5 bases and the J segment 8 bases; nucleotides outside the gene matches: 11. This CDR3 has 15 residues. Germline assignment: CDR1 SGHDN and CDR2 FVKESK. In the source study's methods: Amplification with reference gene primers provided the estimates of nucleated cell counts. TCRdb keeps only in-frame clones here, not all; method: immunoSEQ multiplex PCR. That table supplies the V and J calls and clone size; D and trimming were determined from the DNA. The sample shows 150,000 to 200,000 clones, 84% of them seen only once. The chain couples TRBV14 to TRBJ2-2; TRBD1 matches at 7 bases. The material sequenced was peripheral blood. The receptor was derived from a woman older than 75 with acute or convalescent COVID-19. In DNA form, the CDR3 reads TGTGCCAGCAGCAAGGGACAGCTAAGACGGGGGGAGCTGTTTTTT. It encodes CASSKGQLRRGELFF.